This T cell receptor (beta chain) comes out of a study of Ad26.COV2.S vaccination and SARS-CoV-2 variants. Study-level findings and limits: Among vaccine recipients, spike-specific TCR breadth exceeded that of placebo recipients.

Described treatment: roughly 20 received Ad26.COV2.S at low or high dose, single or two shots; about 5 received placebo; per-sample allocation not given. The investigators took samples on day 63 after the first vaccine or placebo injection. The study used a vaccine consisting of an Ad26 vector that expressed Wuhan-strain SARS-CoV-2 spike. As to this clone: The antigen is undetermined.

The CDR3 consists of 16 residues. Germline V CDR1 and CDR2: LGHNT, FRNRAP. The V end lost 2 bases, the J end lost 0 bases, and 13 bases lay between the germline ends. Profiled with immunoSEQ multiplex PCR; TCRdb holds only in-frame clones, not every one. Among hundreds of thousands of clones listed, roughly 90% were seen once. The chain recombines TRBV12-5 with TRBJ2-5; TRBD1 might be the D (6 bases). The TCR originated in a person aged 18-60 years who received the Ad26.COV2.S COVID-19 vaccine or a placebo. The sequences come from peripheral blood, collected in a trial of Ad26.COV2.S vaccine versus placebo. DNA for the CDR3: TGTGCTAGTGGTTTGTTTCCAGGGGCCAACCAAGAGACCCAGTACTTC. It yields the protein CASGLFPGANQETQYF.